The present T cell receptor (beta chain) was sequenced within a study of blood T cell repertoires in COVID-19. Looking at the study overall: Collection of acute and convalescent COVID-19 samples took place in the United States, Italy and Spain. From T cells, B-cell-depleted T cells, or PBMCs came the material, which was cDNA or gDNA.

The CDR3 loop spans 15 amino acids. Per the germline V gene, CDR1 is MGHDK and CDR2 is SYGVNS. V was cut by 5 bases and J by 3 bases, with 13 bases left in between. Clones were read by immunoSEQ multiplex PCR, and TCRdb kept only the in-frame ones, dropping some. The sample consists of roughly 280,000 clones, approximately 83% of them appearing once. This clone has only one observation. V gene TRBV25-1 combines with J gene TRBJ1-4, with TRBD1 as a possible D gene (5 bases). The sample taken for sequencing was peripheral blood. The clonotype comes from a woman between 70 and 85 years old with acute or convalescent COVID-19. The CDR3 DNA follows: TGTGCCAGCAGTCTTAGGGGATCTCCTAATGAAAAACTGTTTTTT. It specifies CASSLRGSPNEKLFF.